Shown below are 6 T cell receptor beta chains from a single sample sequenced in a study of beta chain features in type 1 diabetes. Notes on the study in general: There was a moderate but significant shortening of TCRB CDR3s in all four CD4+ subsets of Type 1 diabetes patients.

No antigen has been identified for these receptors. cDNA synthesis used the whole RNA isolate, giving expressed TCRB sequences. Here immunoSEQ multiplex PCR was the method, and the copy in TCRdb shows in-frame clones only, minus some. The data show nearly 700,000 clones, roughly 13% seen once. Material: naive CD4+ T cells from blood. All receptors derive from a man aged 18-30 years with type 1 diabetes.

This clone has a handful of counts. The chain uses TRBV14 and TRBJ2-5; D is undetermined. Germline V lookup: CDR1 SGHDN, CDR2 FVKESK. The CDR3 covers 11 residues. Deletions cut 5 bases from V and 4 bases from J, with 5 bases between. CDR3 region: CASSSRETQYF. The CDR3 DNA follows: TGTGCCAGCAGCTCCCGAGAGACCCAGTACTTC.

This clone was found a few times. V gene TRBV2 combines with J gene TRBJ2-7; the D is unclear. In germline, CDR1 is SNHLY, CDR2 FYNNEI. This CDR3 is built from 12 residues. Trimming cost V 7 bases and J 8 bases, with 15 bases left between them. The CDR3 region is CASTSDDKKQYF. In DNA form, the CDR3 reads TGTGCCAGCACTTCGGACGATAAGAAGCAGTACTTC.

This chain joins TRBV9 and TRBJ2-3; 7 bases fit TRBD2. This CDR3 is 15 amino acids long. V was clipped by 0 bases and J by 3 bases; unmatched bases: 4. Germline CDR1 SGDLS, CDR2 YYNGEE. The CDR3: CASSVAAGRTDTQYF. CDR3 sequence (DNA): TGTGCCAGCAGCGTAGCAGCGGGGAGAACAGATACGCAGTATTTT.

This clone came up a few times. The chain has TRBV4-1 and TRBJ2-7, with TRBD1 identical over 9 bases. CDR1 and CDR2 from the germline V gene are MGHRA and YSYEKL. This CDR3 region has 16 residues. V dropped 2 bases and J dropped 1; count of bases not matched to a gene: 6. The CDR3, as DNA: TGCGCCAGCAGCCAACCCGGGACAGGGAGGTCCTACGAGCAGTACTTC. Its translation is CASSQPGTGRSYEQYF.

This clone has more than one count but fewer than ten. CDR3 coding DNA: TGTGCCAGCAGTTATCGCCAGGGGATGGGTGGCTACACCTTC. This codes for CASSYRQGMGGYTF. The chain recombines TRBV6-5 with TRBJ1-2; D is perhaps TRBD1 (6 bases). This CDR3 spans 14 amino acids. The V gene's germline CDR1 is MNHEY and CDR2 SVGAGI. V gave up 3 bases and J gave up 7 bases, with 15 bases separating them.

The chain combines TRBV10-3 with TRBJ1-6; D gene ambiguous. The CDR3 is 15 residues long. The V and J ends lost 2 bases and 6 bases respectively, with 11 bases between them. Germline V lookup: CDR1 ENHRY, CDR2 SYGVKD. CDR3 amino acids: CAISEREVVNSPLHF. The CDR3 DNA follows: TGTGCCATCAGTGAGCGGGAGGTGGTTAATTCACCCCTCCACTTT.